One and the same sample provided the 32 T cell receptor beta chains below, sequenced in a study of Ad26.COV2.S vaccination and SARS-CoV-2 variants. The treatment here: over 15 received Ad26.COV2.S at low or high dose, single or two shots; 5 received placebo; per-sample allocation not given. Samples analyzed were those drawn on day 63 after the first vaccine or placebo injection. Measured with immunoSEQ multiplex PCR; TCRdb has only the in-frame clones, and not every one. The sample lists around 450,000 clones; about 89% were seen once. The sample here was peripheral blood, taken in a trial of Ad26.COV2.S vaccine versus placebo. The source of these receptors is a person aged 18-60 years who received the Ad26.COV2.S COVID-19 vaccine or a placebo.

This clone was seen a few times. The rearrangement joins TRBV13 to TRBJ1-3; 7 bases align to TRBD1. The CDR3 has 19 residues. The V and J ends lost 4 bases and 0 bases, in that order; junction bases with no gene match: 15. Germline V gives CDR1 PRHDT, CDR2 FYEKMQ (reference sequence). This chain's CDR3 is CASSSPLRGTDSSGNTIYF. CDR3 DNA sequence: TGTGCCAGCAGCTCGCCCTTGAGGGGGACAGATAGCTCTGGAAACACCATATATTTT.

V and J are TRBV6-5 and TRBJ1-2; 8 bases fit TRBD1. Per the germline V gene, CDR1 is MNHEY and CDR2 is SVGAGI. V gave up 2 bases and J gave up 8 bases; unmatched junction bases: 7. This CDR3 has 14 amino acids. In nucleotides, the CDR3 is TGTGCCAGCAGTTACAGGCAGGGGGCAGGGGGCTACACCTTC. Translated: CASSYRQGAGGYTF.

The chain employs TRBV29-1 and TRBJ2-7, with 8 bases identical to TRBD1. V shed 6 bases and J 5 bases; nucleotides not matched to a gene: 9. The germline gives CDR1 SQVTM, CDR2 ANQGSEA. The CDR3 is 13 residues long. The CDR3 nucleotides are TGCAGCGTGAGGACAGGGAAGAGCCACGAGCAGTACTTC. Protein sequence: CSVRTGKSHEQYF.

This chain connects TRBV7-3 to TRBJ2-6; 11 bases map to TRBD1. V shed 5 bases and J 2 bases; nucleotides not matched to a gene: 8. Germline values: CDR1 SGHTA, CDR2 FQGTGA. The CDR3 is 18 amino acids. CDR3 loop: CASSPGTGGIAGANVLTF. In DNA, the CDR3 is TGTGCCAGCAGCCCCGGGACAGGGGGAATTGCTGGGGCCAACGTCCTGACTTTC.

This chain uses TRBV6-2 or TRBV6-3 with TRBJ2-1, with 11 positions matching TRBD2. Germline V lookup: CDR1 MNHEY, CDR2 SVGEGT. After removal of 0 bases from V and 2 bases from J, the junction contained 15 bases not matched to a gene. The CDR3 extends over 21 amino acids. The CDR3 here is CASSYSDSQNSSGGTYNEQFF. CDR3 DNA: TGTGCCAGCAGTTACTCAGATAGCCAAAACTCTAGCGGGGGGACCTACAATGAGCAGTTCTTC.

The genes are TRBV6-2 or TRBV6-3 and TRBJ1-1; 9 bases align to TRBD1. Germline V gene lookup returns CDR1 MNHEY and CDR2 SVGEGT. CDR3 length: 16 amino acids. V shed 4 bases and J 1 base; nucleotides not matched to a gene: 7. The CDR3 sequence: CASSSLGQGPNTEAFF. The CDR3 DNA sequence: TGTGCCAGCAGTTCCCTTGGACAGGGGCCGAACACTGAAGCTTTCTTT.

J is TRBJ2-3 and V is TRBV3-1 (or the pseudogene TRBV3-2), with a tentative D call TRBD2 (6 bases). There are 12 residues in the CDR3. Germline V CDR1 and CDR2: LGHDT, YNNKEL (reference sequence). V was clipped by 3 bases and J by 9 bases, with 10 bases between them. Written as DNA, the CDR3 is TGTGCCAGCAGCCAGACTAGTTACACGCAGTATTTT. Protein product: CASSQTSYTQYF.

Of note for this clone: Other nucleotide sequences in the sample specify the same CDR3. This sequence joins TRBV3-1 (or the pseudogene TRBV3-2) and TRBJ1-1; D remains unclear. Germline V gene lookup returns CDR1 LGHDT and CDR2 YNNKEL (reference sequence). The CDR3 runs to 13 residues. Trimming cost V 1 base and J 0 bases, with 3 bases left between them. The CDR3 region has the DNA TGTGCCAGCAGCCAAGTCTTGAACACTGAAGCTTTCTTT. Translating it yields CASSQVLNTEAFF.

This clone was recorded a few times. The V call is TRBV28, the J call TRBJ1-6, with 12 bases aligning to TRBD1. CDR1 and CDR2 from the germline V gene are MDHEN and SYDVKM. J was trimmed by 6 bases and V by 8 bases; bases with no gene match: 5. The CDR3 loop spans 15 amino acids. CDR3 loop: CASGTGGLGNSPLHF. Here the CDR3 DNA reads TGTGCCAGCGGGACAGGGGGCTTGGGTAATTCACCCCTCCACTTT.

This clone was detected only once. The rearrangement links TRBV2 to TRBJ2-7; 8 nucleotides match TRBD1. The germline V gene has CDR1 SNHLY and CDR2 FYNNEI. The V segment lost 10 bases and the J segment 3 bases; nucleotides outside the gene matches: 20. This CDR3 region has 17 residues. The CDR3: CATGIQGATRAGYEQYF. Written as DNA, the CDR3 is TGTGCCACCGGAATCCAGGGGGCGACCCGTGCTGGCTACGAGCAGTACTTC.

V usage is TRBV30 and J usage is TRBJ2-3, with D perhaps matching TRBD2 (5 bases). The germline V gene encodes CDR1 GTSNPN and CDR2 SVGIG (reference sequence). The CDR3 spans 14 residues. V was trimmed by 0 bases and J by 1 base, leaving 8 bases between them. The CDR3 protein is CAWSVVGGTDTQYF. CDR3 DNA: TGTGCCTGGAGTGTGGTCGGGGGCACAGATACGCAGTATTTT.

The CDR3 region is CASSYFSGQGNQPQHF. CDR3 coding DNA: TGTGCCAGCAGTTACTTCTCAGGACAGGGCAATCAGCCCCAGCATTTT. The rearrangement uses TRBV6-6 and TRBJ1-5, with 7 nucleotides matching TRBD1. CDR3 length equals 16 residues. Germline V gene lookup returns CDR1 MNHNY and CDR2 SVGAGI (reference sequence). With V trimmed by 1 base and J by 2 bases, 5 bases remained unmatched.

V gene TRBV5-1 combines with J gene TRBJ1-2, with D perhaps TRBD1 (6 bases). This CDR3 has 13 residues. The V and J ends lost 5 bases and 3 bases respectively, with 11 bases between them. CDR1 and CDR2 (germline): SGHRS, YFSETQ. Here the CDR3 DNA reads TGCGCCAGCAGGTGGGACATCGACTATGGCTACACCTTC. It codes for CASRWDIDYGYTF.

The DNA for the CDR3 is TGTGCCAGCAGCCAAGTTGGCATCTCCTACGAGCAGTACTTC. The encoded protein is CASSQVGISYEQYF. J is TRBJ2-7 and V is TRBV3-1 (or the pseudogene TRBV3-2); no firm D call. Per the germline V gene, CDR1 is LGHDT and CDR2 is YNNKEL (reference sequence). The CDR3 has 14 residues. The V and J ends lost 1 base and 0 bases respectively, with 7 bases between them.

The V and J genes are TRBV2 and TRBJ1-2; no firm D call. V dropped 8 bases and J dropped 7 bases, with 8 bases sitting between them. This CDR3 has 10 amino acids. Germline lookup yields CDR1 SNHLY and CDR2 FYNNEI. CDR3 region: CASYESGYTF. In DNA form, the CDR3 reads TGTGCCAGCTACGAAAGTGGCTACACCTTC.

A few counts support this clone. V and J are TRBV5-1 and TRBJ1-1, with 8 bases fitting TRBD1. The CDR3 is 15 residues long. V shed 4 bases, J shed 6 bases, and the junction held 11 bases outside the gene matches. Germline lookup yields CDR1 SGHRS and CDR2 YFSETQ. The CDR3 coding sequence is TGCGCCAGCAGCGGAGGGGACAGGCCCGGCCCTGAAGCTTTCTTT. Translating it yields CASSGGDRPGPEAFF.

This chain uses TRBV6-2 or TRBV6-3 with TRBJ1-5; D possibly corresponds to TRBD1 (5 bases). Germline CDR1 reads MNHEY; CDR2 reads SVGEGT. V shed 2 bases and J shed 5 bases, with 16 bases lying between them. The CDR3 totals 16 residues. CDR3 sequence: CASSYPGRVRDQPQHF. Here the CDR3 DNA reads TGTGCCAGCAGTTACCCCGGCAGGGTACGGGATCAGCCCCAGCATTTT.

The chain carries TRBV19 and TRBJ2-5; TRBD2 might be the D (5 bases). Germline V gene lookup returns CDR1 LNHDA and CDR2 SQIVND (reference sequence). Deletions cut 3 bases from V and 2 bases from J, with 7 bases between. The CDR3 sequence is 13 residues long. Here the CDR3 reads CASSIGLQETQYF. CDR3 sequence (DNA): TGTGCCAGTAGTATTGGACTGCAAGAGACCCAGTACTTC. Supplemented by reference TRBV19 and TRBJ2-5, the full variable domain reads DGGITQSPKYLFRKEGQNVTLSCEQNLNHDAMYWYRQDPGQGLRLIYYSQIVNDFQKGDIAEGYSVSREKKESFPLTVTSAQKNPTAFYLCASSIGLQETQYFGPGTRLLVL.

The J gene is TRBJ2-7, the V gene TRBV10-3; no clear D. This CDR3 is built from 11 residues. Trimming took off 2 bases at V and 5 bases at J, with 4 bases between the two ends. Germline lookup yields CDR1 ENHRY and CDR2 SYGVKD. The CDR3 nucleotides read TGTGCCATCAGTGAGGGGGACGAGCAGTACTTC. Encoded protein: CAISEGDEQYF.

The chain recombines TRBV7-8 with TRBJ1-4; TRBD1 might be the D (5 bases). CDR1 and CDR2 from the germline V gene are SGHVS and FQNEAQ. This CDR3 comprises 13 residues. Trimming cost V 3 bases and J 8 bases, with 10 bases left between them. CDR3 in amino acids: CASSLGTVEKLFF. CDR3 nucleotide sequence: TGTGCCAGCAGCTTGGGGACGGTAGAAAAACTGTTTTTT. Together with reference TRBV7-8 and TRBJ1-4, the CDR3 gives the full variable domain: GAGVSQSPRYKVAKRGQDVALRCDPISGHVSLFWYQQALGQGPEFLTYFQNEAQLDKSGLPSDRFFAERPEGSVSTLKIQRTQQEDSAVYLCASSLGTVEKLFFGSGTQLSVL.

The chain joins TRBV11-2 to TRBJ1-2; a weak D match, TRBD1 (5 bases). From germline, CDR1 is SGHAT and CDR2 FQNNGV. The CDR3 loop spans 13 amino acids. V was pared by 3 bases and J by 5 bases, with 10 bases between. CDR3 in DNA: TGTGCCAGCAGCTTCAGTCAGGGATATGGCTACACCTTC. Protein product: CASSFSQGYGYTF.

This chain joins TRBV3-1 (or the pseudogene TRBV3-2) and TRBJ2-1; D may match TRBD1 or TRBD2 (5 bases each). Trimming left V 5 bases short and J 7 bases short, with 18 bases between. Germline V CDR1 and CDR2: LGHDT, YNNKEL (reference sequence). This CDR3 comprises 15 residues. The CDR3, as DNA: TGTGCCAGCAGCGGACCCGGGACCTCTATGAATGAGCAGTTCTTC. It translates to CASSGPGTSMNEQFF.

The CDR3 sequence: CASSDHKYNEQFF. The CDR3, as DNA: TGTGCCAGCAGTGACCACAAGTACAATGAGCAGTTCTTC. The J gene is TRBJ2-1, the V gene TRBV6-1, with D uncertain. CDR3 length: 13 amino acids. Deletions cut 3 bases from V and 4 bases from J, with 7 bases between. CDR1 is MNHNS, CDR2 SASEGT, per germline.

This clone was detected once. The chain combines TRBV6-4 with TRBJ2-7; 7 positions match TRBD2. Germline CDR1 and CDR2: MRHNA and SNTAGT. The CDR3 covers 18 residues. The J segment lost 3 bases and the V segment lost 6 bases, leaving 20 bases of the junction unmatched. The CDR3 bases are TGTGCCAGCAGCCCTTCCCTAGCGGAACAGAAGATTCACTACGAGCAGTACTTC. Protein: CASSPSLAEQKIHYEQYF.

The J gene is TRBJ2-6, the V gene TRBV5-1; TRBD1 agrees at 10 bases. Germline CDR1 and CDR2: SGHRS and YFSETQ. The V gene end was trimmed by 6 bases and the J gene end by 3 bases; junction bases not matched to a gene: 6. The CDR3 contains 16 residues. CDR3 sequence (DNA): TGCGCCAGCACCCGACAGGGGGCTGGTGGGGCCAACGTCCTGACTTTC. Residues: CASTRQGAGGANVLTF.

The chain uses TRBV30 and TRBJ1-5; D may be TRBD1 (6 bases). The V and J ends lost 2 bases and 6 bases respectively, with 11 bases between them. The CDR3 runs 13 residues. Germline V lookup: CDR1 GTSNPN, CDR2 SVGIG (reference sequence). The CDR3 region has the DNA TGTGCCTGGAGTCGGTTAGGGGGTCAGCCCCAGCATTTT. Translating gives CAWSRLGGQPQHF.

This chain uses TRBV6-5 with TRBJ2-7; TRBD1 matches at 9 bases. J lost 1 base, V lost 7 bases, and 5 bases had no gene match. This CDR3 spans 14 amino acids. Germline CDR1 and CDR2: MNHEY and SVGAGI. The CDR3 loop reads CASTPTGGSYEQYF. CDR3 DNA sequence: TGTGCCAGCACCCCGACAGGGGGTTCCTACGAGCAGTACTTC.

The rearrangement uses TRBV18 and TRBJ1-3; D not certain. There are 17 residues in the CDR3. V gave up 4 bases and J gave up 0 bases, with 16 bases separating them. Germline assignment: CDR1 KGHSH and CDR2 LQKENI. This chain's CDR3 is CASSLAGERASGNTIYF. CDR3 DNA sequence: TGTGCCAGCTCACTCGCAGGAGAAAGGGCCTCTGGAAACACCATATATTTT.

This sequence joins TRBV3-1 (or the pseudogene TRBV3-2) and TRBJ2-3, with D possibly TRBD2 on 6 matching bases. Trimming pared 4 bases from V and 4 bases from J, leaving 15 bases between. This CDR3 has 15 residues. Germline CDR1 and CDR2: LGHDT and YNNKEL (reference sequence). CDR3 region: CASSLGGARSDTQYF. CDR3 nucleotides: TGTGCCAGCAGCCTCGGGGGAGCCCGGTCAGATACGCAGTATTTT.

The V call is TRBV30, the J call TRBJ2-4, with a tentative D call TRBD2 (6 bases). Germline CDR1 and CDR2: GTSNPN and SVGIG (reference sequence). The CDR3 covers 14 residues. The V gene lost 4 bases and the J gene lost 9 bases, with 19 bases spanning the gap. DNA of the CDR3: TGTGCCTGGACCCACGGGACTCCAAGGGGCATTCAGTACTTC. This codes for CAWTHGTPRGIQYF.

J is TRBJ2-5 and V is TRBV28; D is uncertain. The CDR3 spans 15 residues. V dropped 2 bases and J dropped 1 base, with 11 bases sitting between them. Germline V gene lookup returns CDR1 MDHEN and CDR2 SYDVKM. The DNA of the CDR3 is TGTGCCAGCAGTTTAATCACCGTGGCCCAAGAGACCCAGTACTTC. It specifies CASSLITVAQETQYF.

The genes are TRBV6-5 and TRBJ2-7, with 10 bases fitting TRBD1. CDR3 length: 14 amino acids. Per germline, CDR1 MNHEY and CDR2 SVGAGI. Losses at the gene ends were 6 bases for V and 1 base for J; bases not matched to a gene: 3. The CDR3 DNA follows: TGTGCCAGCAGAGGGACAGGGGATTCCTACGAGCAGTACTTC. Its protein is CASRGTGDSYEQYF.